This T cell receptor (beta chain) was sequenced during a study of siplizumab effects on memory and regulatory T cells. Study conclusions and caveats: Mappable alloreactive CD4+ clones were on average around 69% Treg-derived with siplizumab, approximately 26% in controls. Confirmation was lacking for the suppressive function of proliferating Tregs derived from siplizumab cultures. Both greater diversity than memory cells and a major contribution to the alloresponse seemed to characterize naive T cells.

Germline values: CDR1 SGHTS, CDR2 YDEGEE. Trimming cost V 0 bases and J 1 base; bases outside gene matches: 6. The CDR3 extends over 18 amino acids. For this clone: The antigen is undetermined.

TCRdb keeps only in-frame clones here, not all; method: immunoSEQ multiplex PCR. The sample lists approximately 120,000 clones; around 95% were seen once. The chain recombines TRBV5-8 with TRBJ2-5, with 13 positions matching TRBD2. The sample taken for sequencing was non-Treg CD4+ T cells sorted from blood. This receptor was identified in a human donor in good health. The CDR3 protein is CASSLGPGLAGPQETQYF. In nucleotides, the CDR3 is TGTGCCAGCAGCTTGGGTCCGGGACTAGCGGGGCCCCAAGAGACCCAGTACTTC.